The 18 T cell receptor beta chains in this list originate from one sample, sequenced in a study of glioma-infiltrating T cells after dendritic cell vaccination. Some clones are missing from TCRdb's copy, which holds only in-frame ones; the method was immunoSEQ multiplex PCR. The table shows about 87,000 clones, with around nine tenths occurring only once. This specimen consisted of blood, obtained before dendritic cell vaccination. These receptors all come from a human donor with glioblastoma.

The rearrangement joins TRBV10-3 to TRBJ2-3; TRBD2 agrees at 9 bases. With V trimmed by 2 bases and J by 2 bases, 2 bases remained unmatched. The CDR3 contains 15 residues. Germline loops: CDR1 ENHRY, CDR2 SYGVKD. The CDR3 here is CAISEPSGATDTQYF. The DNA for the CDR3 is TGTGCCATCAGTGAGCCTAGCGGGGCCACAGATACGCAGTATTTT.

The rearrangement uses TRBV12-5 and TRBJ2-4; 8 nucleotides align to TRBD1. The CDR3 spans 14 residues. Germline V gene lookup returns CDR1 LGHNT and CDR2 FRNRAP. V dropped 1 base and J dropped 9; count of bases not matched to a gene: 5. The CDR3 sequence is CASGLAGGLGIQYF. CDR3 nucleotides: TGTGCTAGTGGTTTGGCAGGGGGCTTAGGCATTCAGTACTTC.

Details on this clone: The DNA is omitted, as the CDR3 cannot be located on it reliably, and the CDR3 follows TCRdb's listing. The CDR3 sequence is CASSNGGVGQGSMNTEAFF. The chain couples TRBV21-1 to TRBJ1-1; the table's D gene call, TRBD1, was not cross checked with the DNA. TRBV21-1 is flagged as a pseudogene. Inclusive of both ends, the CDR3 amounts to 19 amino acids.

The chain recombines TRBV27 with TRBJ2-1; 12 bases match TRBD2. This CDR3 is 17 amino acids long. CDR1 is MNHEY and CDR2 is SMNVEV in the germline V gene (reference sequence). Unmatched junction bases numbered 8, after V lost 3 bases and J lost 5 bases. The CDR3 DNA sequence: TGTGCCAGCAGTTTGGCTAGCGGGGGGGTTACGGACAATGAGCAGTTCTTC. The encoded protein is CASSLASGGVTDNEQFF.

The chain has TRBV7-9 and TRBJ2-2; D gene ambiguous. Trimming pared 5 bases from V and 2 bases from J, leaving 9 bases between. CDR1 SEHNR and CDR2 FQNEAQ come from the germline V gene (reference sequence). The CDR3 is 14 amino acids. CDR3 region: CASSPGSNTGELFF. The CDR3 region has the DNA TGTGCCAGCAGCCCCGGGTCTAACACCGGGGAGCTGTTTTTT.

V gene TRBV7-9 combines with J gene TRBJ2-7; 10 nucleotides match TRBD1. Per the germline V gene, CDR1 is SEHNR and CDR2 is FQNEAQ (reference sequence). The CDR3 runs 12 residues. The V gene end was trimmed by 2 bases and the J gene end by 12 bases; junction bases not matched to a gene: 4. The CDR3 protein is CASSLPGTGVYF. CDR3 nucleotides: TGTGCCAGCAGCTTACCCGGGACAGGGGTGTACTTC.

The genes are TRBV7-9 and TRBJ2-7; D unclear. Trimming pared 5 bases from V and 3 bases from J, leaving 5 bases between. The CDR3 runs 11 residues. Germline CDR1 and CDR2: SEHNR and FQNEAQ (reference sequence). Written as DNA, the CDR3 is TGTGCCAGCAGCCAACACTACGAGCAGTACTTC. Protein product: CASSQHYEQYF.

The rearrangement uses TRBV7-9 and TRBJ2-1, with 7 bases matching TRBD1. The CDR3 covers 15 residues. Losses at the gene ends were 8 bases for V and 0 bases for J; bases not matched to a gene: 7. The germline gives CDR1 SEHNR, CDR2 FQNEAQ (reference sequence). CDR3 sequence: CASEGTAYSYNEQFF. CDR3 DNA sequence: TGTGCCAGCGAAGGGACAGCCTACTCCTACAATGAGCAGTTCTTC.

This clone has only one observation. This CDR3 is CASSPGGSYEQYF. CDR3 sequence (DNA): TGTGCCAGCAGCCCTGGGGGGTCCTACGAGCAGTACTTC. The chain couples TRBV6-6 to TRBJ2-7; maybe TRBD2 (6 bases). The germline V and J ends were trimmed by 6 bases and 1 base, with 10 bases remaining between them. CDR1 is MNHNY, CDR2 SVGAGI, per germline (reference sequence). The CDR3 is 13 amino acids.

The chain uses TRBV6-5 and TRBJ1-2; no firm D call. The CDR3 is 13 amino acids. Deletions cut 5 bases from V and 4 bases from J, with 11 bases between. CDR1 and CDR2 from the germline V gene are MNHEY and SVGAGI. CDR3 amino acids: CASSPQALYGYTF. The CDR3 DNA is TGTGCCAGCAGTCCGCAGGCCCTCTATGGCTACACCTTC.

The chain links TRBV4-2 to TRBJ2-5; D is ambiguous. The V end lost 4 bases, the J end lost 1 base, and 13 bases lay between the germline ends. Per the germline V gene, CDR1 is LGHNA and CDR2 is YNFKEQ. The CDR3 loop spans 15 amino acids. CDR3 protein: CASSLGDRRQETQYF. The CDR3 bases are TGTGCCAGCAGCCTTGGAGATCGGCGCCAAGAGACCCAGTACTTC.

The CDR3 loop is CASSLVAGGHEAQYF. In nucleotides, the CDR3 is TGTGCCAGCAGCTTAGTAGCGGGGGGGCATGAGGCCCAGTACTTC. The chain is built from TRBV13 and TRBJ2-5, with 11 bases lining up with TRBD2. The CDR3 spans 15 residues. With 1 base clipped from V and 9 bases from J, the junction kept 7 bases outside the gene matches. The germline gives CDR1 PRHDT, CDR2 FYEKMQ (reference sequence).

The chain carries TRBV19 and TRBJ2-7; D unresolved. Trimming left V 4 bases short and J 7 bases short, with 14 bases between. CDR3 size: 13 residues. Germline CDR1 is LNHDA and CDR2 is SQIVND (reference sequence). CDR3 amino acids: CASSTQQSREQYF. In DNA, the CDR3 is TGTGCCAGTAGTACCCAACAGAGCCGGGAGCAGTACTTC.

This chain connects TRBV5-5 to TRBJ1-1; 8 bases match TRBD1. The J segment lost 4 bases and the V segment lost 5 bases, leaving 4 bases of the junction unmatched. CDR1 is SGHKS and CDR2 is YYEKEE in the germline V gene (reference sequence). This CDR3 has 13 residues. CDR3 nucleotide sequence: TGTGCCAGCAGTCAGGGGGCAAGCACTGAAGCTTTCTTT. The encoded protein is CASSQGASTEAFF. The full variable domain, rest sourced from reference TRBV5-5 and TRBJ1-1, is DAGVTQSPTHLIKTRGQQVTLRCSPISGHKSVSWYQQVLGQGPQFIFQYYEKEERGRGNFPDRFSARQFPNYSSELNVNALLLGDSALYLCASSQGASTEAFFGQGTRLTVV.

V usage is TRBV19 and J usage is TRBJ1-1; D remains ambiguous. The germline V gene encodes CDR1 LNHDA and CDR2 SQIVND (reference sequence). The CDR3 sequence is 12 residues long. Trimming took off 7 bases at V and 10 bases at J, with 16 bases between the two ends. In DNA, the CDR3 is TGTGCCAGTATCTCCTTTGCCAGTGGAGCTTTCTTT. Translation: CASISFASGAFF.

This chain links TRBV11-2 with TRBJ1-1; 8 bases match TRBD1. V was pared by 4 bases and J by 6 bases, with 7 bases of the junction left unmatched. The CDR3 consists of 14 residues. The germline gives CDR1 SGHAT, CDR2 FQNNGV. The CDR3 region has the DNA TGTGCCAGCAGCTCGGGACAGGTGATCGCTGAAGCTTTCTTT. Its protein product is CASSSGQVIAEAFF.

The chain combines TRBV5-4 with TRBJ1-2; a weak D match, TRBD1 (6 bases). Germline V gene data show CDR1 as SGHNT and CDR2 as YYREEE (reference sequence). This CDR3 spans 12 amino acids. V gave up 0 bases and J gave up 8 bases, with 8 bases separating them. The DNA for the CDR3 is TGTGCCAGCAGCTTGGATGGGGGCGGCTACACCTTC. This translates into CASSLDGGGYTF.

CDR3: CASSKSRGAGELFF. Here the CDR3 DNA reads TGTGCCAGTAGTAAATCCAGGGGGGCCGGGGAGCTGTTTTTT. This chain links TRBV19 with TRBJ2-2; D might be TRBD1 (7 bases). Germline V gene data show CDR1 as LNHDA and CDR2 as SQIVND (reference sequence). The CDR3 loop spans 14 amino acids. The V end lost 4 bases, the J end lost 6 bases, and 12 bases lay between the germline ends.